What follows are 13 T cell receptor beta chains derived from one specimen sequenced in a study of cytomegalovirus exposure and HLA in healthy donors. Amplification used 60 Vbeta primers and 13 Jbeta primers. The table came from immunoSEQ multiplex PCR; TCRdb's copy has only in-frame clones and leaves some out. The sample yields roughly 100,000 clones, about two thirds seen once. Specimen: PBMCs. Receptor source: a woman aged 50 to 65 in good health and CMV-seropositive.

The chain is built from TRBV7-2 and TRBJ2-5; TRBD2 aligns across 9 bases. CDR3 length: 13 amino acids. Germline V gene data show CDR1 as SGHTA and CDR2 as FQGNSA. V gave up 6 bases and J gave up 4 bases; unmatched junction bases: 3. The CDR3 loop is CASSSSGAETQYF. Written as DNA, the CDR3 is TGTGCCAGCAGTTCTAGCGGGGCAGAGACCCAGTACTTC.

The chain couples TRBV13 to TRBJ2-1; possible D gene TRBD2, 5 bases. The ends were cut back, 7 bases at V and 8 bases at J, with 15 bases in the middle. CDR1 and CDR2 from the germline V gene are PRHDT and FYEKMQ (reference sequence). This CDR3 spans 13 amino acids. The CDR3 region has the DNA TGTGCCAGCACCTACCCCGAGGGCTATGAGCAGTTCTTC. Its translation: CASTYPEGYEQFF.

The chain's CDR3 is CAISKSGEPNQPQHF. CDR3 bases: TGTGCCATCAGCAAAAGCGGGGAGCCTAATCAGCCCCAGCATTTT. This rearrangement joins TRBV10-3 to TRBJ1-5; no reliable D call. The V gene's germline CDR1 is ENHRY and CDR2 SYGVKD. V gave up 6 bases and J gave up 4 bases, with 16 bases separating them. CDR3 length: 15 amino acids.

The chain is built from TRBV30 and TRBJ2-1; 10 bases match TRBD2. The CDR3 covers 13 residues. The trim removed 4 bases at V and 3 bases at J, leaving 0 bases unmatched. CDR1 GTSNPN and CDR2 SVGIG come from the germline V gene (reference sequence). This CDR3 reads CAWTSGGYNEQFF. The CDR3 DNA reads TGTGCCTGGACTAGCGGGGGCTACAATGAGCAGTTCTTC.

This clone appeared a single time. The chain recombines TRBV25-1 with TRBJ1-1; weak D call: TRBD1 (6 bases). Germline values: CDR1 MGHDK, CDR2 SYGVNS. Trimming removed 3 bases from V and 3 bases from J, with 14 bases in between. The CDR3 runs 15 residues. For the CDR3, the DNA is TGTGCCAGCAGTGAGGGGTTTACAGGGTACACTGAAGCTTTCTTT. Translation gives CASSEGFTGYTEAFF.

This clone was observed a handful of times. The genes are TRBV18 and TRBJ1-2; D perhaps matches TRBD1 (6 bases). The germline CDR1 and CDR2 sequences are KGHSH and LQKENI. This CDR3 spans 12 amino acids. V shed 3 bases and J shed 6 bases, with 8 bases lying between them. The CDR3 is CASSPAGDGYTF. In DNA form, the CDR3 reads TGTGCCAGCTCACCTGCAGGGGATGGCTACACCTTC.

This clone has at least ten counts. The chain uses TRBV5-6 and TRBJ1-1; 7 bases align to TRBD1. V was pared by 4 bases and J by 0 bases, with 9 bases of the junction left unmatched. The germline V gene has CDR1 SGHDT and CDR2 YYEEEE. This CDR3 is built from 16 residues. The DNA of the CDR3 is TGTGCCAGCAGCACCGACAGGGCTTGGGTGAACACTGAAGCTTTCTTT. Encoded protein: CASSTDRAWVNTEAFF.

The chain has TRBV7-9 and TRBJ1-2; 10 nucleotides match TRBD1. Unmatched junction bases numbered 6, after V lost 4 bases and J lost 7 bases. Germline lookup yields CDR1 SEHNR and CDR2 FQNEAQ (reference sequence). The CDR3 sequence is 14 residues long. The CDR3 region has the DNA TGTGCCAGCAGCTCGTCGGACAGGGGGGGTGGCTACACCTTC. This codes for CASSSSDRGGGYTF.

This clone was counted only a few times. The chain has TRBV7-2 and TRBJ2-7; weak D call: TRBD1 (5 bases). CDR1 is SGHTA, CDR2 FQGNSA, per germline. Trimming shortened V by 1 base and J by 3 bases, and 7 bases separated the two germline ends. This CDR3 has 13 residues. As DNA, the CDR3 is TGTGCCAGCAGCTTAGTACAGGACTACGAGCAGTACTTC. It yields the protein CASSLVQDYEQYF.

The chain employs TRBV29-1 and TRBJ1-1; tentatively, D is TRBD1 (6 bases). The CDR3 spans 14 residues. V lost 6 bases and J lost 0, with 14 bases in between. The germline V gene has CDR1 SQVTM and CDR2 ANQGSEA. CDR3 coding DNA: TGCAGCGTACCCCGAGGACAGTTGAACACTGAAGCTTTCTTT. It encodes CSVPRGQLNTEAFF.

This chain uses TRBV7-2 with TRBJ2-7, with TRBD1 matching 7 bases. This CDR3 has 14 residues. The germline V gene encodes CDR1 SGHTA and CDR2 FQGNSA. V lost 6 bases and J lost 5; bases outside the gene matches: 10. In nucleotides, the CDR3 is TGTGCCAGCAGACCTAACAGGGGTTGGGACGAGCAGTACTTC. Translation: CASRPNRGWDEQYF.

This chain uses TRBV5-4 with TRBJ2-2; D gene uncertain. The CDR3 extends over 15 amino acids. V lost 6 bases and J lost 0, with 12 bases in between. Germline V gives CDR1 SGHNT, CDR2 YYREEE (reference sequence). In nucleotides, the CDR3 is TGTGCCAGCACCCCCCCGGGTTCGAACACCGGGGAGCTGTTTTTT. It encodes CASTPPGSNTGELFF.

The chain carries TRBV10-3 and TRBJ2-5, with 12 bases fitting TRBD2. The CDR3 consists of 17 residues. CDR1 ENHRY and CDR2 SYGVKD come from the germline V gene. With 6 bases clipped from V and 1 base from J, the junction kept 9 bases outside the gene matches. CDR3 amino acids: CAISPLTSGGSQETQYF. CDR3 nucleotide sequence: TGTGCCATCAGCCCCCTGACTAGCGGGGGTTCCCAAGAGACCCAGTACTTC.